This is a list of T cell receptor beta chains from one sample in a study of cytomegalovirus exposure and HLA in healthy donors. Clones were sequenced by immunoSEQ multiplex PCR, and TCRdb holds only the in-frame ones, with some missing. The table lists approximately 210,000 clones. Sequenced sample: PBMCs. The receptor source for this set is a woman in her twenties or thirties in good health and CMV-seropositive. Both conserved end residues are part of each CDR3. D genes are given only for firm matches.

j_call d_call v_call cdr3_nt cdr3_aa
TRBJ2-3 NA TRBV27 TGTGCCAGCAGTTTAGCCAGGGCGGATACGCAGTATTTT CASSLARADTQYF
TRBJ1-5 NA TRBV6-1 TGTGCCAGCAGTGAGGGCCTTTCCCGGAGCAATCAGCCCCAGCATTTT CASSEGLSRSNQPQHF
TRBJ2-1 TRBD1 TRBV28 TGTGCCAGCAGGCTAGGGGGACAGGGTTACAATGAGCAGTTCTTC CASRLGGQGYNEQFF
TRBJ1-5 NA TRBV19 TGTGCCAGTAGTTCCCCTTGGGGACAAAGAAGCAATCAGCCCCAGCATTTT CASSSPWGQRSNQPQHF
TRBJ2-7 NA TRBV4-3 TGCGCCAGCAGCCAGACCCAGGGATCCTACGAGCAGTACTTC CASSQTQGSYEQYF
TRBJ1-3 TRBD1 TRBV28 TGTGCCAGCAGACCCACCGGGACAGGGTATGGAAACACCATATATTTT CASRPTGTGYGNTIYF
TRBJ1-5 NA TRBV28 TGTGCCAGCAGTTCGATGGGGGCACGGCAGCCCCAGCATTTT CASSSMGARQPQHF
TRBJ1-1 TRBD1 TRBV5-1 TGCGCCAGCAGTCCAGGGGGCGCAGGCACTGAAGCTTTCTTT CASSPGGAGTEAFF
TRBJ2-2 TRBD1 TRBV5-1 TGCGCCAGCAGCTGGGGACAGGGGAACACCGGGGAGCTGTTTTTT CASSWGQGNTGELFF
TRBJ1-5 TRBD1 TRBV10-2 TGCGCCAGCAGCTTCACAACAGGGGCAAATCAGCCCCAGCATTTT CASSFTTGANQPQHF
TRBJ2-3 NA TRBV10-3 TGTGCCATCAGTGAGTCTACAGGGCCCACAGATACGCAGTATTTT CAISESTGPTDTQYF
TRBJ2-3 NA TRBV5-4 TGTGCCAGCAGCTTATTCGCGAGATACACAGATACGCAGTATTTT CASSLFARYTDTQYF
TRBJ1-1 TRBD1 TRBV5-1 TGCGCCAGCACTGACAGGGGCTCAGGTTCATTT CASTDRGSGSF
TRBJ2-7 NA TRBV5-6 TGTGCCAGCAGCTTCACCTACGAGCAGTACTTC CASSFTYEQYF
TRBJ2-5 NA TRBV9 TGTGCCAGCAGCGTACAGGGGTTGGGGACCCAGTACTTC CASSVQGLGTQYF
TRBJ2-3 NA TRBV6-6 TGTGCCAGCAGTTACAGCTGGACAGATACGCAGTATTTT CASSYSWTDTQYF
TRBJ1-6 NA TRBV9 TGTGCCAGCAGCGCCGACAGAACATCCTATAATTCACCCCTCCACTTT CASSADRTSYNSPLHF
TRBJ1-2 NA TRBV7-2 TGTGCCAGCAGCTTAGCGGTTGGACGGGGCTATGGCTACACCTTC CASSLAVGRGYGYTF
TRBJ1-2 TRBD1 TRBV28 TGTGCCAGCACCTCTCGGACAGGGGGGAGTCCTAACTATGGCTACACCTTC CASTSRTGGSPNYGYTF
TRBJ2-7 NA TRBV2 TGTGCCAGCAGTGAACAGGGGCTGGGCTACGAGCAGTACTTC CASSEQGLGYEQYF
TRBJ1-4 NA TRBV6-6 TGTGCCAGCAGTTATATGGGTGAGGTGAATGAAAAACTGTTTTTT CASSYMGEVNEKLFF
TRBJ1-2 NA TRBV10-3 TGTGCCATCAGTGACTTTGGGGGGGGAGATGAGTATGGCTACACCTTC CAISDFGGGDEYGYTF
TRBJ2-7 NA TRBV5-1 TGCGCCAGCAGCTTACAGCTTTCCTACGAGCAGTACTTC CASSLQLSYEQYF
TRBJ1-2 NA TRBV28 TGTGCCAGCAGTTTACGACTTTATGGCTACACCTTC CASSLRLYGYTF
TRBJ2-7 TRBD2 TRBV18 TGTGCCAGCTCACTTAGCGGGAGGGCAGCCTACGAGCAGTACTTC CASSLSGRAAYEQYF
TRBJ2-7 TRBD1 TRBV7-2 TGTGCCAGCACCTACCAGGGGGCCCCCTACGAGCAGTACTTC CASTYQGAPYEQYF
TRBJ1-4 TRBD1 TRBV5-8 TGTGCCAGCAGCTTGCCGGCAGGGGGCTATGAAAAACTGTTTTTT CASSLPAGGYEKLFF